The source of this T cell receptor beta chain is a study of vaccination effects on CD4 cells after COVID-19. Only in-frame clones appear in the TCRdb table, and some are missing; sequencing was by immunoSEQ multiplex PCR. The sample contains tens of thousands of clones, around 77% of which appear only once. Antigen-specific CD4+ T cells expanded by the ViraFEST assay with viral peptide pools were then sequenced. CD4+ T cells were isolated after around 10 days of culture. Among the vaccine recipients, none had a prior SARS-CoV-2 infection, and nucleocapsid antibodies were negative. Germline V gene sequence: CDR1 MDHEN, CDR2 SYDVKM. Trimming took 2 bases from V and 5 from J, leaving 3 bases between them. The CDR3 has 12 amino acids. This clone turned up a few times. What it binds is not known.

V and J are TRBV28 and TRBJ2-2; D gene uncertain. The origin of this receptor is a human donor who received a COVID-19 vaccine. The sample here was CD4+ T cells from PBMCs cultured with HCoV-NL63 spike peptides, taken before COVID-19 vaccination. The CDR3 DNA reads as TGTGCCAGCAGTTTACAGACCGGGGAGCTGTTTTTT. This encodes CASSLQTGELFF.